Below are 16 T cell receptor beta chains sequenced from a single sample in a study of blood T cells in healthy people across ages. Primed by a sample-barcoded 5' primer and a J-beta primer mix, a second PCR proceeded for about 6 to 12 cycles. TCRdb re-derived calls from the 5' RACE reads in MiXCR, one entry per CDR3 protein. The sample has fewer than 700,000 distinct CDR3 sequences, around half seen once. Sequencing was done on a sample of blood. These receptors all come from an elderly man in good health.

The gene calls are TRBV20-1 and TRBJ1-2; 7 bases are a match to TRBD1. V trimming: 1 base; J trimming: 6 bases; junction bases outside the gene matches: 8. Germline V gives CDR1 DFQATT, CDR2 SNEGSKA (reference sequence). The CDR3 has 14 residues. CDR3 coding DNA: TGCAGTGCTAGAGTCAGGGGGGTAGGCCATGGCTACACCTTC. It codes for CSARVRGVGHGYTF.

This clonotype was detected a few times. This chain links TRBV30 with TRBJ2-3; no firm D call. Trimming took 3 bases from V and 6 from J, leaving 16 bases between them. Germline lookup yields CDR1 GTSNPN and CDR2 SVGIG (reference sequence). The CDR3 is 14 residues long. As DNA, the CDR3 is TGTGCCTGGAGGCTTGGCAGCTCCTGGGATACGCAGTATTTT. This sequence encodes CAWRLGSSWDTQYF.

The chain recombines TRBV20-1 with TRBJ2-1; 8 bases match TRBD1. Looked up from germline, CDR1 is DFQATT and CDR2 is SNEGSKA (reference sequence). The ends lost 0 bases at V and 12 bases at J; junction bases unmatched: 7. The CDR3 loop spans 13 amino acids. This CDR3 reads CSARDQTGTGQFF. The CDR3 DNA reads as TGCAGTGCTAGAGACCAAACCGGGACAGGGCAGTTCTTC.

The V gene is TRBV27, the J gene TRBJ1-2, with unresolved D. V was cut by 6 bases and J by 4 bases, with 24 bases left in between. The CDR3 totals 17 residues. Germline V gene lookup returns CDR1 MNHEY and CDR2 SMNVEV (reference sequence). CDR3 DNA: TGTGCCAGCAGGCGGGTTTTCCCCGTGGGTACGTCCTATGGCTACACCTTC. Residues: CASRRVFPVGTSYGYTF.

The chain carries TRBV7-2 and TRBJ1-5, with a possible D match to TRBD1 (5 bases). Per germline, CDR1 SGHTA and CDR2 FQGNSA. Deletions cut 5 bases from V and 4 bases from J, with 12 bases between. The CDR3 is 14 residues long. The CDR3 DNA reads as TGTGCCAGCAGCCAGAGTGGACAAAATCAGCCCCAGCATTTT. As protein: CASSQSGQNQPQHF.

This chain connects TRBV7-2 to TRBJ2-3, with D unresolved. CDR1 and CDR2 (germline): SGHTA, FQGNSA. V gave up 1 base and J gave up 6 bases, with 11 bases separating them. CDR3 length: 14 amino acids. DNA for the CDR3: TGTGCCAGCAGCTTAGACGTGGGATCGGATACGCAGTATTTT. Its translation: CASSLDVGSDTQYF. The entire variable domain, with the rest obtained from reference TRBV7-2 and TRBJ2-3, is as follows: GAGVSQSPSNKVTEKGKDVELRCDPISGHTALYWYRQSLGQGLEFLIYFQGNSAPDKSGLPSDRFSAERTGGSVSTLTIQRTQQEDSAVYLCASSLDVGSDTQYFGPGTRLTVL.

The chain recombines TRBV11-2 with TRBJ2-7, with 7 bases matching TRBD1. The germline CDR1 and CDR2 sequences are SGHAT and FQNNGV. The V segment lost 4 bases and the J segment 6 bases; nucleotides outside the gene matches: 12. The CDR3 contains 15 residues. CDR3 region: CASSSLERQGTEQYF. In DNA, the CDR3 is TGTGCCAGCAGCTCCTTAGAAAGACAGGGTACCGAGCAGTACTTC.

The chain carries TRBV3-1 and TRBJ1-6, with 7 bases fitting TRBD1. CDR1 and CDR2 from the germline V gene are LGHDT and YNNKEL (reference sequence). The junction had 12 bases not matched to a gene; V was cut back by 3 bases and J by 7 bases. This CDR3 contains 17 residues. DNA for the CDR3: TGTGCCAGCAGCCACTCCTCAGGGGGTTTCGGGAATTCACCCCTCCACTTT. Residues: CASSHSSGGFGNSPLHF.

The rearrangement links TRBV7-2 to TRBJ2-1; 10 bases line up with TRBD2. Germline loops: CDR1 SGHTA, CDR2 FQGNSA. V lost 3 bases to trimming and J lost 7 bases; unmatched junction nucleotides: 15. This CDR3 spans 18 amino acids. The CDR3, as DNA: TGTGCCAGCAGCTTCCGAAGTCTAGGGACTAGCGTTGAGAATGAGCAGTTCTTC. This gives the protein CASSFRSLGTSVENEQFF.

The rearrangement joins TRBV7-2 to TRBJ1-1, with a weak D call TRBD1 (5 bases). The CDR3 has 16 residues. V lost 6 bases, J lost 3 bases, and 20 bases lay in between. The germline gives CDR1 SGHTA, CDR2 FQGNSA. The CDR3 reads CASSRRRGVGDTEAFF. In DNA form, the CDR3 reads TGTGCCAGCAGTCGAAGGAGGGGAGTGGGGGACACTGAAGCTTTCTTT.

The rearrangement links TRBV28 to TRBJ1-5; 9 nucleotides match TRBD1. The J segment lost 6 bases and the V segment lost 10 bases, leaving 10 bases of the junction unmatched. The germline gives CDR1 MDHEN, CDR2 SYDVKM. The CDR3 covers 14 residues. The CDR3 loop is CAIQTGTGLQPQHF. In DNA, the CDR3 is TGTGCCATCCAAACCGGGACAGGGCTTCAGCCCCAGCATTTT.

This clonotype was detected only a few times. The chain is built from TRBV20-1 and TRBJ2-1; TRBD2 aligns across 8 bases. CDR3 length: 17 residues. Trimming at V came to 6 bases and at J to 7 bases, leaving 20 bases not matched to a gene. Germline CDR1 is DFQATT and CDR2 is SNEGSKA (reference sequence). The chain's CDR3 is CSASPGGGRVIRNEQFF. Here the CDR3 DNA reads TGCAGTGCCAGCCCCGGGGGGGGGAGGGTCATCCGTAATGAGCAGTTCTTC.

This CDR3 reads CASSKRQVLKETQYF. The CDR3 DNA follows: TGCGCCAGCAGCAAAAGACAGGTTTTGAAAGAGACCCAGTACTTC. The V and J genes are TRBV5-1 and TRBJ2-5, with D perhaps matching TRBD1 (6 bases). Between the trimmed V and J ends, which lost 4 bases and 3 bases, there was a span of 16 bases. Germline V lookup: CDR1 SGHRS, CDR2 YFSETQ. This CDR3 comprises 15 residues.

CDR3 region: CSAQPGLAGNEQFF. The CDR3 coding sequence is TGCAGTGCGCAACCGGGACTAGCGGGCAATGAGCAGTTCTTC. The J gene is TRBJ2-1, the V gene TRBV20-1, with 12 bases fitting TRBD2. This CDR3 comprises 14 residues. The germline gives CDR1 DFQATT, CDR2 SNEGSKA (reference sequence). With 6 bases clipped from V and 6 bases from J, the junction kept 6 bases outside the gene matches.

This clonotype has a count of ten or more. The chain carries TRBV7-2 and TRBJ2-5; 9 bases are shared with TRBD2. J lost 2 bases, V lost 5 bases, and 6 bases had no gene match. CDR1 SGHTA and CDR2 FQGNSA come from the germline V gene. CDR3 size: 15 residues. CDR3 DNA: TGTGCCAGCAGCAGGGGAACTAGCGGGCAAGAGACCCAGTACTTC. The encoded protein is CASSRGTSGQETQYF.

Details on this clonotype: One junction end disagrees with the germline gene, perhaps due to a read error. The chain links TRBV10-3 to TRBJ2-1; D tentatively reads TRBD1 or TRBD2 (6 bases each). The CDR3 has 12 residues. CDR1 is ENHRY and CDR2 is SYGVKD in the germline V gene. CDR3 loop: CVIRGGANEQFF. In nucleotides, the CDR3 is TGTGTCATCAGGGGCGGGGCGAATGAGCAGTTCTTC.